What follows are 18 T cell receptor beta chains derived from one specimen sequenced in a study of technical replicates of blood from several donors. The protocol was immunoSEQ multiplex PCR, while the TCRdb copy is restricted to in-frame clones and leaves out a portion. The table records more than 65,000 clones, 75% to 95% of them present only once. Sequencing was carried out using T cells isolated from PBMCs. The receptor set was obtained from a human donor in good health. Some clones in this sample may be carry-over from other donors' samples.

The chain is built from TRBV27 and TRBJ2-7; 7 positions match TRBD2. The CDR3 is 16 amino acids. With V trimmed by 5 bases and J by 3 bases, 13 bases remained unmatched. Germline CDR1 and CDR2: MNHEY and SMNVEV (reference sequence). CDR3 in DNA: TGTGCCAGCAGTACGTTCGCGGCGGGGGTTATCTACGAGCAGTACTTC. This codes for CASSTFAAGVIYEQYF.

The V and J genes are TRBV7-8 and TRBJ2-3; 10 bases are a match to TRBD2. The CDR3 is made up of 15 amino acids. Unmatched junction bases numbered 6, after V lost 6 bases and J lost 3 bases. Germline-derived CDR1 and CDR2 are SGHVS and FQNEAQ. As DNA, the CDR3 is TGTGCCAGCAGGCTACGTAGCGGGGGGACAGATACGCAGTATTTT. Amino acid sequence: CASRLRSGGTDTQYF.

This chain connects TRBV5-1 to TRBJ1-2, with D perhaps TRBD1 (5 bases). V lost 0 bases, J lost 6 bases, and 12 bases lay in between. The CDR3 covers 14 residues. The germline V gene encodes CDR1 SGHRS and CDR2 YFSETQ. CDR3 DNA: TGCGCCAGCAGCTTGGGCCTGGGAGGGGATGGCTACACCTTC. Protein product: CASSLGLGGDGYTF.

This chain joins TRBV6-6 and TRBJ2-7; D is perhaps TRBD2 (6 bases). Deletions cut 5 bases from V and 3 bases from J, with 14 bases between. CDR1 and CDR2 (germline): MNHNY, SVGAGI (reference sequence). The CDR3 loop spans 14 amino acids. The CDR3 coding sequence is TGTGCCAGCAGTACGGCCCGGGGGTTCTACGAGCAGTACTTC. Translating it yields CASSTARGFYEQYF.

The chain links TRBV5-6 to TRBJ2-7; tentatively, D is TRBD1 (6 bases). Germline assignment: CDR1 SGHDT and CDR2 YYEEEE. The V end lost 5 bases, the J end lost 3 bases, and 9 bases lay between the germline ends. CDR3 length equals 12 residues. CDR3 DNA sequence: TGTGCCAGCAGAAAGGACAGCTACGAGCAGTACTTC. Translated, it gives CASRKDSYEQYF.

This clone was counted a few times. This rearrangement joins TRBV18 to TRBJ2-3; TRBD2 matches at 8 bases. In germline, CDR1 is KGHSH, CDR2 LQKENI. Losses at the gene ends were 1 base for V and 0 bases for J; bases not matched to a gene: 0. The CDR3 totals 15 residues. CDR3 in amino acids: CASSPLAGSTDTQYF. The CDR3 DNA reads TGTGCCAGCTCACCACTAGCGGGAAGCACAGATACGCAGTATTTT.

The CDR3 region is CASSPRGSYNEQFF. CDR3 in DNA: TGTGCCAGCAGCCCTAGGGGGAGCTACAATGAGCAGTTCTTC. V and J are TRBV6-5 and TRBJ2-1; tentatively, D is TRBD1 (6 bases). Trimming took off 6 bases at V and 3 bases at J, with 12 bases between the two ends. Germline V gene data show CDR1 as MNHEY and CDR2 as SVGAGI. The CDR3 covers 14 residues.

The CDR3 reads CASSLSTRYEQYF. In nucleotides, the CDR3 is TGTGCCAGCAGCTTAAGTACGCGTTACGAGCAGTACTTC. The rearrangement joins TRBV11-2 to TRBJ2-7; D gene ambiguous. This CDR3 comprises 13 residues. Trimming took 2 bases from V and 4 from J, leaving 9 bases between them. CDR1 is SGHAT, CDR2 FQNNGV, per germline.

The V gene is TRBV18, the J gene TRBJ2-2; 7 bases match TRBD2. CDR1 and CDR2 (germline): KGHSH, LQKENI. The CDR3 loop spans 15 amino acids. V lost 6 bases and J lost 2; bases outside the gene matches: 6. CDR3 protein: CASSTGTTNTGELFF. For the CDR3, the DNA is TGTGCCAGCTCGACCGGGACTACCAACACCGGGGAGCTGTTTTTT.

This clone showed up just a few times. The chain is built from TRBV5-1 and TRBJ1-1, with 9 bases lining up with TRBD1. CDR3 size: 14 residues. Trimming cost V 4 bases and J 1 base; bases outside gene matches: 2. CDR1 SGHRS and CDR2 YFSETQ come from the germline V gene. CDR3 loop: CASSMGQGNTEAFF. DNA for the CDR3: TGCGCCAGCAGCATGGGACAGGGGAACACTGAAGCTTTCTTT.

The CDR3 region is CASSVPGLAGWETQYF. DNA for the CDR3: TGTGCCAGCAGCGTACCGGGACTAGCGGGATGGGAGACCCAGTACTTC. The chain uses TRBV9 and TRBJ2-5; 13 bases match TRBD2. V was clipped by 1 base and J by 5 bases; unmatched bases: 5. The CDR3 sequence is 16 residues long. CDR1 SGDLS and CDR2 YYNGEE come from the germline V gene.

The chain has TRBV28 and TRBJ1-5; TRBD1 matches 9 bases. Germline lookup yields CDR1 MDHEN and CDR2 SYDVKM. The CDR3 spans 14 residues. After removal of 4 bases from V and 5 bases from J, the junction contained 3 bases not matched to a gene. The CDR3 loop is CASSYGTGHQPQHF. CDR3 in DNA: TGTGCCAGCAGTTATGGGACAGGGCATCAGCCCCAGCATTTT.

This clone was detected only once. Here the CDR3 DNA reads TGTGCCAGCAGTTTCACGGGCCCTGCGGGAGAGCAGTTCTTC. It codes for CASSFTGPAGEQFF. The rearrangement uses TRBV28 and TRBJ2-1; D may be TRBD2 (6 bases). Germline CDR1 MDHEN, CDR2 SYDVKM. The length of the CDR3 is 14 residues. The V and J ends lost 3 bases and 10 bases respectively, with 16 bases between them.

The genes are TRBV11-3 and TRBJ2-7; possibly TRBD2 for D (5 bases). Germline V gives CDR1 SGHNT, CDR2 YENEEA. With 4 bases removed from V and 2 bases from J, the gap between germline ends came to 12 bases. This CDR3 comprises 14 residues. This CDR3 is CASSSTSFPYEQYF. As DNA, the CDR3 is TGTGCCAGCAGCTCAACTAGTTTCCCCTACGAGCAGTACTTC.

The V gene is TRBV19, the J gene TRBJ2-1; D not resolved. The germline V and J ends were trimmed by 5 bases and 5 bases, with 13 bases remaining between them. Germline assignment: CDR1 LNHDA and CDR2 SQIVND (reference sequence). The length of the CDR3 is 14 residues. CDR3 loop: CASSRGVRNNEQFF. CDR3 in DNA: TGTGCCAGTAGTCGAGGAGTACGGAACAATGAGCAGTTCTTC.

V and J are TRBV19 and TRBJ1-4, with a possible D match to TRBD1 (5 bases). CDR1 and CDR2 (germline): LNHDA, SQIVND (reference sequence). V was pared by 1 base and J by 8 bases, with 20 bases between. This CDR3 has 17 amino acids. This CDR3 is CASSIGGPSRVGEKLFF. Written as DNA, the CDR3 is TGTGCCAGTAGTATAGGGGGCCCTTCCCGGGTCGGGGAAAAACTGTTTTTT.

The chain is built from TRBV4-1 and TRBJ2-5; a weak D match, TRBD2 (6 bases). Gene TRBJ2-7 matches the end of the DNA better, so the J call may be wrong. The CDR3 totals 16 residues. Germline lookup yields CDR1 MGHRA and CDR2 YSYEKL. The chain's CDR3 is CASSQDSQGGAYEQYF. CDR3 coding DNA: TGCGCCAGCAGCCAAGATAGTCAAGGCGGGGCGTACGAGCAGTACTTC.

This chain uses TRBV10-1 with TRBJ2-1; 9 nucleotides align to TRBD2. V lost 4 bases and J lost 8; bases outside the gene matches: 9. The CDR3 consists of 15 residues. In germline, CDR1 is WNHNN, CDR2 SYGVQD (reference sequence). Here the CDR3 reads CASSVAGVFTDEQFF. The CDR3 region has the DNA TGCGCCAGCAGTGTAGCGGGAGTTTTCACCGATGAGCAGTTCTTC.